This T cell receptor beta chain was observed in a study of technical replicates of blood from several donors. Trimming took 11 bases from V and 0 from J; bases not matched to a gene: 9. CDR1 and CDR2 (germline): MDHEN, SYDVKM. The CDR3 has 15 amino acids. Profiling relied on immunoSEQ multiplex PCR, and the TCRdb table lists in-frame clones only, not all of them. Here the sample spans approximately 73,000 clones, about 90% being singletons. The V and J genes are TRBV28 and TRBJ1-4; 7 bases fit TRBD1. Sequenced material: T cells isolated from PBMCs. This TCR derives from a human donor in good health. The CDR3 spells CAVGTDPTTNEKLFF. Here the CDR3 DNA reads TGTGCCGTTGGGACAGACCCAACAACTAATGAAAAACTGTTTTTT.